This record looks at one T cell receptor (beta chain) sequence and its context. Its antigen is still unknown. From each donor, a roughly 2.5 ml peripheral blood sample was collected into PAXgene tubes and stored at -80 degrees C. Without any T cell sorting, total RNA was extracted from whole blood using the PAXgene blood miRNA kit on an automated QIAcube. Peripheral blood from monozygotic twin pairs who were concordant or discordant for inflammatory bowel disease underwent deep TCRalpha and TCRbeta repertoire profiling using unique molecular barcoding. Smoking habits were recorded for all twin pairs, and each individual was classified as a current, former or never smoker. From the cysteine through the phenylalanine, the CDR3 covers 16 amino acids. No DNA sequence is on record. The germline V gene provides CDR1 LGHNA and CDR2 YSLEER. The data were obtained in a study of monozygotic twins with inflammatory bowel disease (dated 2019 in TCRdb). Describing the broader study: In total, approximately 28 monozygotic twin pairs made up the full study: 19 Danish pairs, all IBD-discordant, plus nine German pairs, of which four were IBD-concordant and five were IBD-discordant. Each individual had, on average, about 151 000 unique TCRalpha sequences and 181 000 unique TCRbeta sequences available for analysis. The search for disease-associated traits relied mainly on comparing IBD patients with their genetically identical healthy co-twins within discordant pairs.

Library preparation used 5' RACE. Preparation of each TCR library used approximately 3,700 ng of total RNA. cDNA was synthesized with SMARTScribe reverse transcriptase in eight separate reactions per sample. Unique molecular identifiers containing a 6-nucleotide sample barcode were introduced through template switching during cDNA synthesis. TCRalpha and TCRbeta cDNA was amplified by two nested PCRs of approximately 17 and 9 cycles, with bead purification after each PCR. Before amplification, the cDNA was treated with uracil DNA-glycosylase and purified using the QIAquick PCR purification kit. The second PCR added Illumina TruSeq-compatible adapters along with sample-specific barcodes. TapeStation and Qubit were used to check library quality and concentration, and approximately 5.5 ng of each library went into the pool. Pooled libraries were sequenced on an Illumina HiSeq2500 single-index Rapid Run with 2 x 100 bp reads and custom sequencing primers. The authors processed their data as follows. MiGEC version 1.2.6 was used for UMI-based consensus assembly, which corrected PCR and sequencing errors. MiXCR version 2.1.1 was used for V(D)J alignment, clonotype assembly and CDR3 extraction. Gene usage, clonotype sharing and MAIT/NKT TCR abundance were normalised by analysing the top 1000, 10 000 and 20 000 clonotypes per sample. Diversity was computed as the inverse Simpson index with the vegan R package after downsampling to 27 000 UMIs. Paired Mann-Whitney U tests were applied to discordant twin pairs, with Benjamini-Hochberg correction for multiple testing. TCRdb reprocessed the reads, reporting each CDR3 protein sequence once and no DNA. TCRdb, not the authors, supplied the V and J calls. The sample's table lists a count of fewer than 550,000 distinct CDR3 sequences. The ten largest clones capture around 2.4% of the sample.

The paper as a whole reports these results and caveats: Differing immunosuppressive treatments among patients may have added background noise and inter-individual variability to the repertoires. A decrease in TCRbeta repertoire diversity, as measured by inverse Simpson index, was observed in IBD patients compared with their healthy co-twins. Compared with healthy twins, IBD patients had fewer clonotypes in common with other individuals, a difference most pronounced in patients showing signs of disease activity. The analysis was unable to tell apart different T cell subtypes. Repertoire similarity did not differ between concordant and discordant twins, which could be due to limited statistical power. No single strong signal or clonotype linked to IBD turned up in the results, so the idea that one exists was not supported.

The sequenced material came from blood. The sequence joins TRBV4-3 to TRBJ2-4; the D call of TRBD2 rests on TCRdb alone, since no DNA is present to check it. This TCR derives from a human donor with ulcerative colitis or Crohn's disease, or a healthy co-twin of an affected twin (not recorded which). For the CDR3, the sequence is CASSQDTLDFRNIQYF.